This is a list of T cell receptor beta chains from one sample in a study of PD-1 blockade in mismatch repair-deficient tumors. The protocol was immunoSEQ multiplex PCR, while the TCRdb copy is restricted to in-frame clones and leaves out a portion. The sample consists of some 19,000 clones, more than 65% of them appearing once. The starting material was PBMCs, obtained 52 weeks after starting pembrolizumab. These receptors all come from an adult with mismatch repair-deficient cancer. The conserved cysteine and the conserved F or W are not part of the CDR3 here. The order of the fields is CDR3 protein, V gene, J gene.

ASSVAGSYT	TRBV9	TRBJ1-2
ASRKGGVGHNEQF	TRBV5-4	TRBJ2-1
AISVTTGQAFYEQY	TRBV10-3	TRBJ2-7
ASSLNGDEQY	TRBV7-3	TRBJ2-7
ASSLGQGAYEKLF	TRBV11-2	TRBJ1-4
ASSIGLGQN	TRBV19	TRBJ1-2
ASSVPGLAGLSTDTQY	TRBV11-2	TRBJ2-3
ASSRTTENTGELF	TRBV28	TRBJ2-2
ASSQDRPPGGNTEAF	TRBV4-2	TRBJ1-1
ASSSSGSTDTQY	TRBV7-2	TRBJ2-3
ASSQGVVATNEKLF	TRBV18	TRBJ1-4
ASSQLQASGSQSSYNEQF	TRBV4-1	TRBJ2-1
ASSRSGTRVYEQY	TRBV28	TRBJ2-7
ASSGSHVNQPQH	TRBV10-2	TRBJ1-5
ASSGRTGVGNTEAF	TRBV9	TRBJ1-1
ASSFQGYEQY	TRBV7-9	TRBJ2-7
ASSYGQGAQHEQY	TRBV7-2	TRBJ2-7
AWRITGGRNTIY	TRBV30	TRBJ1-3
ASSVDSRANSPLH	TRBV18	TRBJ1-6
ASSRTGGNNEQF	TRBV5-1	TRBJ2-1
ASSHHPTLAATGELF	TRBV11-2	TRBJ2-2
ASSVTSGEYYEQY	TRBV9	TRBJ2-7
ASSDSGQSATNEKLF	TRBV19	TRBJ1-4
ASRDRGNSYEQY	TRBV28	TRBJ2-7
ASSEVGADIQY	TRBV2	TRBJ2-4
ASSYTRGGGYEQY	TRBV6-5	TRBJ2-7
ASSLALAGGPESNIQY	TRBV5-1	TRBJ2-4
SIPEAF	TRBV20-1	TRBJ1-1
ATMLAGVLYEQY	TRBV28	TRBJ2-7
ASSVGGATNEKLF	TRBV9	TRBJ1-4
AISGGQGENGYT	TRBV10-3	TRBJ1-2
ASRGLASNEQF	TRBV6-1	TRBJ2-1
ASSVTGLGNQPQH	TRBV2	TRBJ1-5
ASSWGGLVQGNEQF	TRBV11-2	TRBJ2-1
AIKTSGLLEQY	TRBV10-3	TRBJ2-7
SVEGGGGLGTDTQY	TRBV29-1	TRBJ2-3
ATSFYRGRGDRQPQH	TRBV15	TRBJ1-5
ASSIGRETQY	TRBV19	TRBJ2-5
ASSLGDGRAGGLYEQY	TRBV5-1	TRBJ2-7
ASSLAGVAYEQY	TRBV7-9	TRBJ2-7
ASSEFQEEGEQF	TRBV25-1	TRBJ2-1
ASSLGTVASGSYEQY	TRBV7-8	TRBJ2-7
ADKGASGVSNEQF	TRBV2	TRBJ2-1